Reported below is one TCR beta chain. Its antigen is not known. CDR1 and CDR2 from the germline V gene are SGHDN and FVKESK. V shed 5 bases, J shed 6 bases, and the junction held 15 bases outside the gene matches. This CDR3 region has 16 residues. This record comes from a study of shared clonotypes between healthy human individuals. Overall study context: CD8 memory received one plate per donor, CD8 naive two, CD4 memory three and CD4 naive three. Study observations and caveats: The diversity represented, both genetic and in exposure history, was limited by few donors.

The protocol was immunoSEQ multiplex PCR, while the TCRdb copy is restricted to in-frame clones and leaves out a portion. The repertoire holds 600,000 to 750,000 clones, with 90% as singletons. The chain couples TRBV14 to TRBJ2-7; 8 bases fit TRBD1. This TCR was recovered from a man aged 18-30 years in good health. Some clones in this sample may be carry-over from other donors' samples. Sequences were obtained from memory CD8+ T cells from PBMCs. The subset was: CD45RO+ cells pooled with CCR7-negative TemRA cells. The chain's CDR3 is CASSRYRGWPHSEQYF. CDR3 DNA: TGTGCCAGCAGCAGATACAGGGGGTGGCCCCATAGCGAGCAGTACTTC.